One and the same sample provided the 18 T cell receptor beta chains below, sequenced in a study of graft-versus-host responses after intestinal transplantation. No antigen is known for these receptors. Method: immunoSEQ multiplex PCR; TCRdb's copy keeps in-frame clones and lacks some. This sample has approximately 86,000 clones, with around 92% found just once. The specimen comprised unstimulated CD4+ T cells sorted from spleen or lymph node cells, sampled before intestinal transplant. All receptors derive from a human donor who received an intestinal transplant.

This chain joins TRBV9 and TRBJ2-7, with TRBD2 matching over 7 bases. V was clipped by 4 bases and J by 0 bases; unmatched bases: 16. Germline loops: CDR1 SGDLS, CDR2 YYNGEE. The CDR3 is made up of 18 amino acids. The CDR3 DNA reads as TGTGCCAGCAGCCCTTCTGGCGCGCCGGGGGGATTCTCCTACGAGCAGTACTTC. Protein sequence: CASSPSGAPGGFSYEQYF.

The gene calls are TRBV27 and TRBJ1-6; D possibly corresponds to TRBD1 (5 bases). The CDR3 covers 17 residues. The germline gives CDR1 MNHEY, CDR2 SMNVEV (reference sequence). Trimming pared 0 bases from V and 7 bases from J, leaving 16 bases between. CDR3 coding DNA: TGTGCCAGCAGTTTATCCCCCCCGGCAGGGCGGAATTCACCCCTCCACTTT. It yields the protein CASSLSPPAGRNSPLHF.

In its sample, this clone was seen once. V gene TRBV7-2 combines with J gene TRBJ2-7; tentative D call: TRBD1 (6 bases). CDR1 is SGHTA and CDR2 is FQGNSA in the germline V gene. The germline V and J ends were trimmed by 5 bases and 4 bases, with 9 bases remaining between them. The CDR3 runs to 12 residues. The CDR3 protein is CASSITGYEQYF. The CDR3 nucleotides are TGTGCCAGCAGCATTACAGGGTACGAGCAGTACTTC.

The chain is built from TRBV7-6 and TRBJ2-1; no reliable D call. V gave up 5 bases and J gave up 0 bases, with 8 bases separating them. This CDR3 has 14 residues. CDR1 and CDR2 from the germline V gene are SGHVS and FNYEAQ. Here the CDR3 DNA reads TGTGCCAGCAGCCTCTCTCTCTCCTACAATGAGCAGTTCTTC. Protein product: CASSLSLSYNEQFF. Full variable domain (outside the CDR3, taken from reference TRBV7-6 and TRBJ2-1): GAGVSQSPRYKVTKRGQDVALRCDPISGHVSLYWYRQALGQGPEFLTYFNYEAQQDKSGLPNDRFSAERPEGSISTLTIQRTEQRDSAMYRCASSLSLSYNEQFFGPGTRLTVL.

The V and J genes are TRBV19 and TRBJ2-2; D perhaps matches TRBD1 (6 bases). CDR3 length: 15 residues. Trimming cost V 0 bases and J 10 bases, with 15 bases left between them. The germline V gene encodes CDR1 LNHDA and CDR2 SQIVND (reference sequence). The CDR3 loop reads CASSIDTGYVEELFF. The CDR3 DNA reads as TGTGCCAGTAGTATAGATACAGGGTACGTCGAGGAGCTGTTTTTT.

V gene TRBV19 combines with J gene TRBJ2-7, with 11 bases identical to TRBD1. This CDR3 comprises 13 residues. The trim removed 8 bases at V and 3 bases at J, leaving 3 bases unmatched. In germline, CDR1 is LNHDA, CDR2 SQIVND (reference sequence). The CDR3 nucleotides are TGTGCCAGTGGGGACAGGGGGTTCTACGAGCAGTACTTC. As protein: CASGDRGFYEQYF.

The chain carries TRBV6-5 and TRBJ2-2, with D hard to call. V lost 0 bases and J lost 0, with 8 bases in between. The CDR3 runs 16 residues. Germline assignment: CDR1 MNHEY and CDR2 SVGAGI. CDR3 sequence (DNA): TGTGCCAGCAGTTACTCCTTCCCCCCGAACACCGGGGAGCTGTTTTTT. Amino acid sequence: CASSYSFPPNTGELFF.

The chain uses TRBV11-2 and TRBJ2-5; D may be TRBD1 (5 bases). CDR3 length equals 16 residues. V was clipped by 5 bases and J by 4 bases, with 20 bases between them. CDR1 is SGHAT, CDR2 FQNNGV, per germline. The CDR3 sequence is CASSPKADSRAETQYF. Written as DNA, the CDR3 is TGTGCCAGCAGCCCCAAAGCTGACAGCCGGGCAGAGACCCAGTACTTC.

The rearrangement joins TRBV5-1 to TRBJ2-7; tentatively, D is TRBD1 (6 bases). Germline CDR1 reads SGHRS; CDR2 reads YFSETQ. V dropped 3 bases and J dropped 4 bases, with 8 bases sitting between them. This CDR3 has 12 amino acids. The CDR3 loop reads CASSSDRYEQYF. The CDR3 bases are TGCGCCAGCAGCTCTGACAGGTACGAGCAGTACTTC. Full variable domain (rest looked up from reference TRBV5-1 and TRBJ2-7): KAGVTQTPRYLIKTRGQQVTLSCSPISGHRSVSWYQQTPGQGLQFLFEYFSETQRNKGNFPGRFSGRQFSNSRSEMNVSTLELGDSALYLCASSSDRYEQYFGPGTRLTVT.

This clone was recorded a few times. This chain uses TRBV2 with TRBJ2-1, with a possible D match to TRBD1 (5 bases). The germline V and J ends were trimmed by 7 bases and 5 bases, with 9 bases remaining between them. Germline assignment: CDR1 SNHLY and CDR2 FYNNEI. CDR3 size: 12 residues. The CDR3 region is CASKRQNNEQFF. The CDR3 DNA reads as TGTGCCAGCAAGAGACAGAACAATGAGCAGTTCTTC.

V gene TRBV2 combines with J gene TRBJ2-7; possibly TRBD1 for D (6 bases). Per germline, CDR1 SNHLY and CDR2 FYNNEI. There are 13 residues in the CDR3. V was shortened by 3 bases and J by 3 bases, with 9 bases between the two germline ends. The CDR3 region has the DNA TGTGCCAGCAGTGACGACAGGAACTACGAGCAGTACTTC. This codes for CASSDDRNYEQYF.

The chain uses TRBV27 and TRBJ2-2, with TRBD1 as a possible D gene (5 bases). The CDR3 extends over 16 amino acids. The germline gives CDR1 MNHEY, CDR2 SMNVEV (reference sequence). V was shortened by 1 base and J by 4 bases, with 13 bases between the two germline ends. CDR3 DNA: TGTGCCAGCAGTTTATATGCAGGGCCGAGCACCGGGGAGCTGTTTTTT. Translated, it gives CASSLYAGPSTGELFF.

This rearrangement joins TRBV6-5 to TRBJ1-1, with 11 bases lining up with TRBD1. V lost 2 bases, J lost 3 bases, and 2 bases stayed unmatched. The germline V gene has CDR1 MNHEY and CDR2 SVGAGI. This CDR3 has 15 amino acids. The CDR3 region is CASSYADRGHTEAFF. The CDR3, as DNA: TGTGCCAGCAGTTACGCGGACAGGGGGCACACTGAAGCTTTCTTT.

The gene calls are TRBV9 and TRBJ2-1, with 9 nucleotides matching TRBD2. The CDR3 is 15 residues long. Germline V gene sequence: CDR1 SGDLS, CDR2 YYNGEE. The ends lost 4 bases at V and 6 bases at J; junction bases unmatched: 8. The CDR3 reads CASSPTRGGRNEQFF. The CDR3 DNA reads as TGTGCCAGCAGCCCGACGCGGGGGGGCCGCAATGAGCAGTTCTTC. The full variable domain, its missing parts supplied by reference TRBV9 and TRBJ2-1, is DSGVTQTPKHLITATGQRVTLRCSPRSGDLSVYWYQQSLDQGLQFLIQYYNGEERAKGNILERFSAQQFPDLHSELNLSSLELGDSALYFCASSPTRGGRNEQFFGPGTRLTVL.

The chain combines TRBV4-3 with TRBJ2-3; tentatively, D is TRBD2 (5 bases). Trimming stripped 1 base from V and 6 bases from J, with 14 bases between. CDR1 and CDR2 from the germline V gene are LGHNA and YSLEER. CDR3 length equals 15 residues. The CDR3 protein is CASSQARVMGDTQYF. CDR3 in DNA: TGCGCCAGCAGCCAAGCGCGGGTTATGGGGGATACGCAGTATTTT.

The chain has TRBV19 and TRBJ2-6; tentative D call: TRBD1 (5 bases). The CDR3 runs 15 residues. Germline-derived CDR1 and CDR2 are LNHDA and SQIVND (reference sequence). V was cut by 5 bases and J by 2 bases, with 10 bases left in between. CDR3 DNA: TGTGCCAGTAGTGCCAGACAGACTGGGGCCAACGTCCTGACTTTC. It codes for CASSARQTGANVLTF.

This chain joins TRBV4-3 and TRBJ2-7; TRBD1 matches at 10 bases. The CDR3 is made up of 13 amino acids. With 4 bases clipped from V and 7 bases from J, the junction kept 4 bases outside the gene matches. Looked up from germline, CDR1 is LGHNA and CDR2 is YSLEER. CDR3 protein: CASSRGQGGEQYF. DNA for the CDR3: TGCGCCAGCAGCCGAGGACAGGGGGGAGAGCAGTACTTC.

The chain recombines TRBV9 with TRBJ2-3; 12 nucleotides match TRBD1. CDR3 length: 17 residues. Germline CDR1 SGDLS, CDR2 YYNGEE. The V segment lost 4 bases and the J segment 0 bases; nucleotides outside the gene matches: 6. CDR3 region: CASSLGQGAPSTDTQYF. For the CDR3, the DNA is TGTGCCAGCAGCCTGGGACAGGGGGCTCCCAGCACAGATACGCAGTATTTT.